Presented here are 18 T cell receptor beta chains from one specimen sequenced in a study of beta chain features in type 1 diabetes. All of the isolated RNA was reverse transcribed, so expressed TCRB transcripts were sequenced. Assay: immunoSEQ multiplex PCR; the TCRdb copy retains only in-frame clones and omits some. This table holds 400,000 to 500,000 clones, over 11% found once. Sample: naive CD4+ T cells from blood. The receptors were sampled from a young man in good health.

The chain has TRBV5-4 and TRBJ2-1; D possibly corresponds to TRBD2 (7 bases). V lost 4 bases, J lost 5 bases, and 16 bases lay in between. The CDR3 runs to 15 residues. CDR1 and CDR2 (germline): SGHNT, YYREEE (reference sequence). The CDR3: CASSPGIGGHNEQFF. CDR3 sequence (DNA): TGTGCCAGCAGCCCCGGGATCGGGGGGCACAATGAGCAGTTCTTC.

This chain joins TRBV14 and TRBJ2-3; a possible D gene is TRBD2 (6 bases). Germline V gene lookup returns CDR1 SGHDN and CDR2 FVKESK. This CDR3 contains 13 residues. The V end lost 1 base, the J end lost 9 bases, and 11 bases lay between the germline ends. CDR3 DNA: TGTGCCAGCAGCCAAGCCGGGGGAGGCACGCAGTATTTT. Its protein product is CASSQAGGGTQYF.

This clone was seen a few times. The CDR3 DNA sequence: TGTGCCAGCAGCTTAGCGCTAAGTTCGTCTCAGCACAATGAGCAGTTCTTC. It encodes CASSLALSSSQHNEQFF. V usage is TRBV7-9 and J usage is TRBJ2-1; no definite D call. In germline, CDR1 is SEHNR, CDR2 FQNEAQ (reference sequence). V lost 0 bases and J 5 bases, leaving 17 bases between the germline ends. This CDR3 comprises 17 residues.

The CDR3 DNA sequence: TGTGCCTGGACCCGGAGGTATAATTCACCCCTCCACTTT. Amino acids: CAWTRRYNSPLHF. V and J are TRBV30 and TRBJ1-6; D is unclear. V gave up 4 bases and J gave up 4 bases, with 8 bases separating them. CDR3 length: 13 residues. Germline CDR1 is GTSNPN and CDR2 is SVGIG (reference sequence).

This clone turned up a few times. The genes are TRBV7-9 and TRBJ1-1, with D tentatively TRBD1 (5 bases). The V end lost 0 bases, the J end lost 7 bases, and 9 bases lay between the germline ends. Germline V gene data show CDR1 as SEHNR and CDR2 as FQNEAQ (reference sequence). The CDR3 length is 13 residues. The CDR3 sequence: CASSLAKGLEAFF. The CDR3 DNA is TGTGCCAGCAGCTTAGCGAAGGGGCTTGAAGCTTTCTTT. The full variable domain, completed using reference TRBV7-9 and TRBJ1-1, is DTGVSQNPRHKITKRGQNVTFRCDPISEHNRLYWYRQTLGQGPEFLTYFQNEAQLEKSRLLSDRFSAERPKGSFSTLEIQRTEQGDSAMYLCASSLAKGLEAFFGQGTRLTVV.

This clone has only a few counts. The rearrangement joins TRBV4-3 to TRBJ2-5; D gene ambiguous. Germline assignment: CDR1 LGHNA and CDR2 YSLEER. The CDR3 extends over 15 amino acids. V lost 4 bases and J lost 1, with 13 bases in between. DNA for the CDR3: TGCGCCAGCAGCCGAGTCCTCGACACCCAAGAGACCCAGTACTTC. Amino acids: CASSRVLDTQETQYF.

This clone was seen only a few times. Its ends do not fully match the called genes, so a read error is possible. This chain links TRBV9 with TRBJ2-7; D possibly corresponds to TRBD1 (6 bases). This CDR3 contains 14 residues. The germline V gene has CDR1 SGDLS and CDR2 YYNGEE. The CDR3 DNA reads as TGTGCCAGCAGCGTTCAGGGGTATTCCTCCGAGCAGTACTTC. Protein sequence: CASSVQGYSSEQYF.

In this sample, this clone turned up a few times. J is TRBJ2-2 and V is TRBV30; 7 bases fit TRBD2. CDR3 length: 15 residues. Germline V gene data show CDR1 as GTSNPN and CDR2 as SVGIG (reference sequence). J lost 0 bases, V lost 2 bases, and 3 bases had no gene match. CDR3 protein: CAWSRTRSNTGELFF. CDR3 DNA: TGTGCCTGGAGTCGGACTAGGTCGAACACCGGGGAGCTGTTTTTT.

The rearrangement links TRBV7-9 to TRBJ1-2, with 7 bases matching TRBD1. This CDR3 comprises 13 residues. Germline CDR1 and CDR2: SEHNR and FQNEAQ (reference sequence). Trimming cost V 5 bases and J 8 bases; bases outside gene matches: 8. CDR3 coding DNA: TGTGCCAGCAGCCCAGAGCAAGGGGGCGGCTACACCTTC. This encodes CASSPEQGGGYTF.

This clone was counted a few times. CDR3 nucleotides: TGCAGCGTTGAAACCCGGGACCGCACTTCCTACGAGCAGTACTTC. As protein: CSVETRDRTSYEQYF. This chain links TRBV29-1 with TRBJ2-7, with D perhaps TRBD1 or TRBD2 (5 bases each). The germline V gene encodes CDR1 SQVTM and CDR2 ANQGSEA. The length of the CDR3 is 15 residues. V lost 2 bases to trimming and J lost 1 base, with 15 bases between them.

The chain combines TRBV5-4 with TRBJ2-7, with 8 bases fitting TRBD2. CDR3 size: 14 residues. Germline V gene lookup returns CDR1 SGHNT and CDR2 YYREEE (reference sequence). CDR3: CASQRGGGNYEQYF. CDR3 coding DNA: TGTGCATCCCAACGGGGGGGCGGGAACTACGAGCAGTACTTC.

The J gene is TRBJ2-2, the V gene TRBV4-3; D not certain. Germline V CDR1 and CDR2: LGHNA, YSLEER. This CDR3 contains 15 residues. V was pared by 2 bases and J by 0 bases, with 7 bases between. The CDR3 region is CASSQRAANTGELFF. The CDR3 coding sequence is TGCGCCAGCAGCCAAAGGGCAGCGAACACCGGGGAGCTGTTTTTT.

In this sample, this clone turned up a few times. Other DNA sequences in the sample encode the same CDR3. The rearrangement links TRBV4-2 to TRBJ2-5; tentatively, D is TRBD2 (6 bases). Deletions cut 0 bases from V and 4 bases from J, with 15 bases between. CDR1 is LGHNA and CDR2 is YNFKEQ in the germline V gene. The CDR3 has 16 amino acids. This chain's CDR3 is CASSQEIRVGGETQYF. CDR3 nucleotide sequence: TGTGCCAGCAGCCAAGAAATACGGGTCGGGGGAGAGACCCAGTACTTC.

This chain uses TRBV4-1 with TRBJ2-3; 8 bases align to TRBD1. The CDR3 contains 17 residues. Germline CDR1 MGHRA, CDR2 YSYEKL. J lost 6 bases, V lost 1 base, and 12 bases had no gene match. The CDR3 DNA sequence: TGCGCCAGCAGCCAAGTAAGGGCAGGGGGCCTGGGGGATACGCAGTATTTT. Protein sequence: CASSQVRAGGLGDTQYF.

The V and J genes are TRBV18 and TRBJ1-6; no clear D gene. CDR1 is KGHSH and CDR2 is LQKENI in the germline V gene. The CDR3 totals 16 residues. V was cut by 3 bases and J by 5 bases, with 14 bases left in between. The CDR3 DNA follows: TGTGCCAGCTCACCTCTGTGGGTGTCCGATAATTCACCCCTCCACTTT. Amino acid sequence: CASSPLWVSDNSPLHF.

There are a few counts of this clone. The chain uses TRBV7-9 and TRBJ1-1, with TRBD1 matching 9 bases. The length of the CDR3 is 16 residues. Germline V gene data show CDR1 as SEHNR and CDR2 as FQNEAQ (reference sequence). The V segment lost 6 bases and the J segment 8 bases; nucleotides outside the gene matches: 16. CDR3 in amino acids: CASRSKPGQGTSEAFF. The DNA for the CDR3 is TGTGCCAGCAGGTCCAAACCGGGACAGGGCACCTCCGAAGCTTTCTTT.

This clone has more than one count but fewer than ten. The chain uses TRBV6-5 and TRBJ2-7; tentative D call: TRBD2 (5 bases). V lost 2 bases and J lost 4, with 9 bases in between. This CDR3 comprises 13 residues. Per the germline V gene, CDR1 is MNHEY and CDR2 is SVGAGI. CDR3 in DNA: TGTGCCAGCAGTTACAGAGGAGGTTACGAGCAGTACTTC. Amino acid sequence: CASSYRGGYEQYF.

This clone was picked up a small number of times. This chain joins TRBV29-1 and TRBJ2-7; 7 bases are shared with TRBD1. J was trimmed by 0 bases and V by 6 bases; bases with no gene match: 8. Germline V gene lookup returns CDR1 SQVTM and CDR2 ANQGSEA. The CDR3 is 14 residues long. The CDR3 is CSVEDRQSSYEQYF. The CDR3, as DNA: TGCAGCGTCGAGGACAGGCAAAGCTCCTACGAGCAGTACTTC.